A selection of T cell receptor beta chains follows, all from one sample in a study of Ad26.COV2.S vaccination and SARS-CoV-2 variants. Some clones are missing from TCRdb's copy, which holds only in-frame ones; the method was immunoSEQ multiplex PCR. The data show 350,000 to 500,000 clones, about 90% seen once. This specimen consisted of peripheral blood, obtained in a trial of Ad26.COV2.S vaccine versus placebo. These receptors all come from a person between 18 and 60 years old who received the Ad26.COV2.S COVID-19 vaccine or a placebo. CDR3s include the opening cysteine and the closing phenylalanine or tryptophan. The order of the fields is CDR3 length, V gene, J gene, clone size, D gene, CDR3 protein, CDR3 DNA. D genes are given only for firm matches. The size of a clone is reported for some rows only, either as once, few or many, or as a class for expanded clones.

length: 14; V: TRBV29-1; J: TRBJ2-1; size: -; D: TRBD2; CDR3: CSVGLAGGPNEQFF; DNA: TGCAGCGTCGGGCTAGCGGGAGGGCCGAATGAGCAGTTCTTC
length: 15; V: TRBV28; J: TRBJ2-1; size: -; D: -; CDR3: CASSPPDPSYNEQFF; DNA: TGTGCCAGCAGTCCCCCCGACCCTTCCTACAATGAGCAGTTCTTC
length: 12; V: TRBV27; J: TRBJ2-5; size: -; D: -; CDR3: CASSLSGETQYF; DNA: TGTGCCAGCAGTTTATCGGGCGAGACCCAGTACTTC
length: 15; V: TRBV5-5; J: TRBJ2-2; size: -; D: TRBD1; CDR3: CASSAGQGTTGELFF; DNA: TGTGCCAGCAGCGCGGGACAGGGGACCACCGGGGAGCTGTTTTTT
length: 15; V: TRBV28; J: TRBJ2-6; size: -; D: -; CDR3: CASNQGMSGANVLTF; DNA: TGTGCCAGCAACCAGGGGATGTCTGGGGCCAACGTCCTGACTTTC
length: 17; V: TRBV28; J: TRBJ1-5; size: -; D: -; CDR3: CASDPGNSRYSNQPQHF; DNA: TGTGCCAGTGATCCAGGAAACAGCAGATATAGCAATCAGCCCCAGCATTTT
length: 14; V: TRBV2; J: TRBJ2-7; size: -; D: -; CDR3: CASTAGRASYEQYF; DNA: TGTGCCAGCACTGCAGGCAGGGCTTCCTACGAGCAGTACTTC
length: 13; V: TRBV20-1; J: TRBJ2-7; size: once; D: -; CDR3: CSASAGQTYEQYF; DNA: TGCAGTGCTAGTGCGGGACAGACATACGAGCAGTACTTC
length: 13; V: TRBV5-1; J: TRBJ2-5; size: -; D: -; CDR3: CASSLEYQETQYF; DNA: TGCGCCAGCAGCTTGGAGTACCAAGAGACCCAGTACTTC
length: 17; V: TRBV5-1; J: TRBJ2-1; size: -; D: TRBD2; CDR3: CASSLGPPGGSYNEQFF; DNA: TGCGCCAGCAGCTTAGGGCCCCCCGGGGGGTCCTACAATGAGCAGTTCTTC
length: 11; V: TRBV6-6; J: TRBJ2-7; size: -; D: -; CDR3: CASSKQVEQYF; DNA: TGTGCCAGCAGTAAACAGGTTGAGCAGTACTTC
length: 18; V: TRBV27; J: TRBJ2-1; size: -; D: TRBD2; CDR3: CASSPRTPSGSGHDEQFF; DNA: TGTGCCAGCAGTCCTCGTACCCCAAGCGGGAGTGGCCACGATGAGCAGTTCTTC
length: 15; V: TRBV14; J: TRBJ2-1; size: -; D: -; CDR3: CASSQDRGGYNEQFF; DNA: TGTGCCAGCAGCCAAGATAGAGGAGGGTACAATGAGCAGTTCTTC
length: 17; V: TRBV4-2; J: TRBJ2-5; size: few; D: TRBD2; CDR3: CASSQGTSGREDETQYF; DNA: TGTGCCAGCAGCCAAGGGACTAGCGGGAGGGAAGATGAGACCCAGTACTTC
length: 15; V: TRBV5-1; J: TRBJ1-1; size: -; D: -; CDR3: CASTRDAGLNTEAFF; DNA: TGCGCCAGCACCCGGGATGCGGGGTTGAACACTGAAGCTTTCTTT